This T cell receptor (beta chain) was sequenced for a study of identifying expanded T cells in peripheral blood (dated by TCRdb to 2018 to 2020). Notes on the research overall: Technical replicates were generated by sequencing separate aliquots of the same genomic DNA pool, and four replicates were compared pairwise.

Study-wide conclusions, independent of this receptor: The authors expected that biological variance in healthy repertoires might rise further over much longer intervals, such as months to years. Across all healthy donors, variance in clone template counts between approximately two-week samples was found to increase significantly with total template count. Approximately 1.2 differentially abundant clones were flagged by the binomial model between technical replicates, whereas about 15 and 19 were flagged over approximately two weeks and four weeks, respectively. Both the number of clones called differentially abundant and the false-positive rate were significantly reduced by the beta-binomial model across all healthy-donor time intervals.

V and J are truncated by 4 bases and 4 bases respectively, leaving an intervening sequence of 23 bases. In the germline V gene (reference sequence), CDR1 corresponds to MNHEY and CDR2 to SMNVEV. Its CDR3 holds 18 amino acids, cysteine through phenylalanine. Only the CDR3 DNA is retained, 54 bases long and in frame from the first base. During the collection period, no immune events, such as infections, were documented for the healthy donors. Healthy-donor blood repertoires served as a training cohort to calibrate time-dependent variance in a beta-binomial model of T-cell clone differential abundance. The training cohort was composed of some ten healthy donors, 3 female and 7 male. An age range of about 29 to 70 years, with an average of roughly 47 years, was recorded for the donors. Whole blood was collected from each healthy donor at three time points spaced approximately 13 days apart and obtained from a commercial supplier. Genomic DNA was extracted from unsorted whole blood for immunosequencing.

The immunoSEQ Assay, which relies on bias-controlled multiplex PCR amplification of genomic DNA, was used to profile TCRbeta CDR3 regions. As for the authors' bioinformatics: To quantify the absolute abundance of each unique TCRbeta CDR3 region, the sequences were collapsed and filtered. Two models were used to test differential abundance: a binomial model (Fisher-equivalent) and a beta-binomial model that adds time-dependent variance fitted from healthy donors. Clones with fewer than 5 combined templates were removed, and differential abundance was called for clones with a Benjamini-Hochberg FDR below 0.01. The form v = (b*log(k)+a)^2 was used to model beta-binomial variance as a function of total template count across the two samples. This is the immuneACCESS table as TCRdb keeps it, with only in-frame sequences that have V and J called. A part of the clones is gone; compared with another copy, unresolved V genes explain less than half, and the rest is unexplained. V and J calls and clone size are as listed in that table; D and trimming were resolved from the DNA. Present in this sample are tens of thousands of clones, 70% to 90% of which were seen just once. Around 2.7% of the sample is held by the ten biggest clonotypes.

Notes on this clone: Its specific antigen is unknown. No base quality values were provided; no much bigger clone lies one nucleotide off.

The V and J segments used are TRBV27 and TRBJ1-5; no D gene call is confident. Sequenced sample: blood. This TCR came from a person aged 18 to 75 in good health. Read as DNA, the sequence is TGTGCCAGCAGTTCGCCCCCCGCAGGTCGCGGGAAGAATCAGCCCCAGCATTTT. It translates as CASSSPPAGRGKNQPQHF.